Listed below are T cell receptor beta chains from one sample, sequenced in a study of blood T cell repertoires in COVID-19. This table comes from immunoSEQ multiplex PCR, and its TCRdb copy is limited to in-frame clones, with some not included. The sample shows 300,000 to 450,000 clones, about 90% of them seen only once. Specimen: peripheral blood. The receptor source for this set is a woman aged 55-69 years with COVID-19, enrolled during active disease. Both conserved end residues are part of each CDR3. The D gene is left open where the match is weak. Size values are once, few and many counts, or a class for expanded clones, and some rows have none.

.,TRBJ2-7,TRBV6-5,.,TGTGCCAGCAGTAATTCTATAAGCTCCTACGAGCAGTACTTC,CASSNSISSYEQYF
TRBD1,TRBJ2-5,TRBV4-1,.,TGCGCCAGCAGCCAAATGAACGTACAGGGGGCAGGGGAGACCCAGTACTTC,CASSQMNVQGAGETQYF
.,TRBJ2-7,TRBV3-1/TRBV3-2,few,TGTGCCAGCAGCCAAGCTTCAAGGACAGTGAGCTCCTACGAGCAGTACTTC,CASSQASRTVSSYEQYF
.,TRBJ2-7,TRBV7-9,.,TGTGCCAGCAGCCCCAGGGTCCAGGGAAACGAGCAGTACTTC,CASSPRVQGNEQYF
TRBD1,TRBJ1-2,TRBV5-5,.,TGTGCCAGCAGCCTGGGACAGGGGGCGACCTATGGCTACACCTTC,CASSLGQGATYGYTF
.,TRBJ1-1,TRBV6-6,.,TGTGCCAGCAGTTCTACTGACATGAACACTGAAGCTTTCTTT,CASSSTDMNTEAFF
.,TRBJ2-7,TRBV7-2,.,TGTGCCAGCAGGGCCGACTTGACGGGCGAGCAGTACTTC,CASRADLTGEQYF
TRBD1,TRBJ1-2,TRBV6-5,.,TGTGCCAGCAGTTACTTGACGACAGGGATTATTGGCTACACCTTC,CASSYLTTGIIGYTF
.,TRBJ2-1,TRBV4-2,.,TGTGCCAGCAGCCAAGGAAATGGGAGCCCACGAGATGAGCAGTTCTTC,CASSQGNGSPRDEQFF
.,TRBJ1-1,TRBV5-1,.,TGCGCCAGCAGCTTGGGTAGGGAGAGGAACACTGAAGCTTTCTTT,CASSLGRERNTEAFF
TRBD1,TRBJ1-1,TRBV30,once,TGTGCCTGGAGCCGAGGACAGGTGAACACTGAAGCTTTCTTT,CAWSRGQVNTEAFF
.,TRBJ2-7,TRBV18,.,TGTGCCAGCTCACCGAACAGGAACTACGAGCAGTACTTC,CASSPNRNYEQYF
.,TRBJ1-1,TRBV29-1,.,TGCAGCGTTGAAGATATAGTGGGGGGGAGGATTCGCACTGAAGCTTTCTTT,CSVEDIVGGRIRTEAFF
.,TRBJ1-5,TRBV19,.,TGTGCCAGTAGTATTGCCGGGAATCAGCCCCAGCATTTT,CASSIAGNQPQHF
TRBD1,TRBJ1-2,TRBV18,.,TGTGCCAGCTCACCCTCGACAGGGGTAGGCGGCTACACCTTC,CASSPSTGVGGYTF
.,TRBJ2-5,TRBV7-2,once,TGTGCCAGCAGCTTAGCGGGGGCGTTGGAGACCCAGTACTTC,CASSLAGALETQYF
.,TRBJ2-1,TRBV6-4,.,TGTGCCAGCAGTGACTCGACGGGGAATGAGCAGTTCTTC,CASSDSTGNEQFF
.,TRBJ2-2,TRBV5-1,.,TGCGCCAGCAGCTTGTTCGCAGGGGACAACACCGGGGAGCTGTTTTTT,CASSLFAGDNTGELFF
TRBD1,TRBJ2-7,TRBV5-1,.,TGCGCCAGCAGTGGTCCGACAGGGAGCTACGAGCAGTACTTC,CASSGPTGSYEQYF
TRBD2,TRBJ2-5,TRBV11-3,.,TGTGCCAGCAGCCAAGGGCAGCGGGGTGGTACCCAGTACTTC,CASSQGQRGGTQYF
.,TRBJ1-2,TRBV4-1,.,TGCGCCAGCAGCCCTCGGGTAGGGGAAGGCTATGGCTACACCTTC,CASSPRVGEGYGYTF
.,TRBJ1-4,TRBV19,.,TGTGCCAGTAGAGTCGACAGAGCAGCAACTAATGAAAAACTGTTTTTT,CASRVDRAATNEKLFF
.,TRBJ2-7,TRBV19,.,TGTGCCAGTAGTATGTACCGGGACACCTACGAGCAGTACTTC,CASSMYRDTYEQYF
.,TRBJ1-2,TRBV24-1,.,TGTGCCACCAGTGATTCGACAGGCCCCTCTTCTAACTATGGCTACACCTTC,CATSDSTGPSSNYGYTF
TRBD1,TRBJ1-4,TRBV14,.,TGTGCCAGCAGCAGACAGGGCCTGACTAATGAAAAACTGTTTTTT,CASSRQGLTNEKLFF
TRBD1,TRBJ2-5,TRBV6-5,.,TGTGCCAGCACCGGGACAGGGGGCAGAGAGACCCAGTACTTC,CASTGTGGRETQYF
.,TRBJ1-5,TRBV18,.,TGTGCCAGCTCACCCGCGACGGGGACTTGGCCCCAGCATTTT,CASSPATGTWPQHF
TRBD2,TRBJ2-5,TRBV2,.,TGTGCCAGCAAAGCTAGCGGGGGATACGGGACCCAGTACTTC,CASKASGGYGTQYF
.,TRBJ1-2,TRBV12-3/TRBV12-4,.,TGTGCCAGCAGCCTCGGAGGTGGCTACACCTTC,CASSLGGGYTF
.,TRBJ1-6,TRBV7-9,few,TGTGCCAGCAGCGTAACAGGATTTTCACCCCTCCACTTT,CASSVTGFSPLHF
.,TRBJ1-2,TRBV11-2,.,TGTGCCAGCAGCTCAGAATTGGGCACAGGGTTAGGCTACACCTTC,CASSSELGTGLGYTF
.,TRBJ1-3,TRBV6-1,.,TGTGCCAGCAGTGAAGCAGAGGGATCTGGAAACACCATATATTTT,CASSEAEGSGNTIYF
.,TRBJ1-1,TRBV7-6,.,TGTGCCAGCAGCTTAGAGGCCCGGGGGACGAACACTGAAGCTTTCTTT,CASSLEARGTNTEAFF